The source of this TCR beta chain is a study of T cell responses to AZD1222 COVID-19 vaccine. Whole-study results and caveats: Only a handful of people who got AZD1222 tested seropositive at baseline. Nearly half of unique spike-specific TCRs reportedly avoided B.1.351 and B.1.1.7 mutated regions. Spike-spanning, vaccine-associated CD4 TCRs were dominant at 160-218 and 743-854.

Germline V gene lookup returns CDR1 GTSNPN and CDR2 SVGIG (reference sequence). V gave up 4 bases and J gave up 4 bases, with 10 bases separating them. This CDR3 is built from 12 residues. A note on this clone: Its antigen is not known.

Measured with immunoSEQ multiplex PCR; TCRdb has only the in-frame clones, and not every one. The sample contains about 180,000 clones, around 94% of which appear only once. This chain links TRBV30 with TRBJ1-1; D call uncertain. This specimen consisted of peripheral blood, obtained 28 days after the second AZD1222 dose. This TCR was recovered from an adult who received the AZD1222 COVID-19 vaccine. CDR3 sequence (DNA): TGTGCCTGGACTGGGTTGAGCACTGAAGCTTTCTTT. It codes for CAWTGLSTEAFF. Combining the CDR3 with reference TRBV30 and TRBJ1-1 gives the whole variable domain SQTIHQWPATLVQPVGSPLSLECTVEGTSNPNLYWYRQAAGRGLQLLFYSVGIGQISSEVPQNLSASRPQDRQFILSSKKLLLSDSGFYLCAWTGLSTEAFFGQGTRLTVV.